A selection of T cell receptor beta chains follows, all from one sample in a study of PD-L1 blockade in urothelial cancer. Assay used: immunoSEQ multiplex PCR; TCRdb lists only in-frame clones, some missing. The repertoire holds tens of thousands of clones, with around 82% as singletons. This material consisted of PBMCs, taken around atezolizumab (anti-PD-L1) treatment. These receptors came from a man aged 50 to 60 with urothelial cancer. Both conserved end residues are part of each CDR3. Fields, in order: clone size, D gene, V gene, J gene, CDR3 protein, CDR3 DNA. The D gene is left open where the match is weak. Not all rows give a size; the values are once, few, many and, for expanded clones, a class.

-	TRBD2	TRBV25-1	TRBJ2-5	CASSEGYGRASQETQYF	TGTGCCAGCAGTGAAGGGTACGGGAGGGCCTCCCAAGAGACCCAGTACTTC
once	-	TRBV10-1	TRBJ2-3	CASSEGPRGTDTQYF	TGCGCCAGCAGTGAAGGGCCAAGGGGGACAGATACGCAGTATTTT
-	-	TRBV25-1	TRBJ1-5	CASSEPGSLTQHF	TGTGCCAGCAGTGAACCGGGGTCGTTAACCCAGCATTTT
-	-	TRBV12-2	TRBJ2-7	CASRLDPVSASFYEQYF	TGTGCAAGTCGCTTAGATCCCGTGTCAGCGTCCTTTTACGAGCAGTACTTC
-	-	TRBV19	TRBJ1-1	CASSIPTGNEAFF	TGTGCCAGTAGTATCCCCACAGGGAACGAGGCTTTCTTT
-	TRBD2	TRBV6-5	TRBJ2-5	CASGRERRQETQYF	TGTGCCAGCGGGAGGGAGAGAAGGCAAGAGACCCAGTACTTC
-	-	TRBV7-6	TRBJ1-5	CASSLEAGVNQPQHF	TGTGCCAGCAGCTTAGAGGCAGGGGTCAATCAGCCCCAGCATTTT
-	-	TRBV30	TRBJ2-7	CAWSGQFYEQYF	TGTGCCTGGAGCGGACAGTTCTACGAGCAGTACTTC
-	TRBD1	TRBV11-3	TRBJ2-5	CASSLGQGAGETQYF	TGTGCCAGCAGCTTGGGACAGGGGGCAGGGGAGACCCAGTACTTC
-	TRBD1	TRBV30	TRBJ2-7	CAWRKKTGMGEQYF	TGTGCCTGGAGAAAAAAGACAGGGATGGGCGAGCAGTACTTC
-	-	TRBV7-9	TRBJ2-3	CASSPGSPAWDTQYF	TGTGCCAGCAGCCCCGGATCCCCAGCGTGGGATACGCAGTATTTT
-	-	TRBV7-9	TRBJ2-1	CASSLVAEYNEQFF	TGTGCCAGCAGCTTAGTTGCGGAATACAATGAGCAGTTCTTC
-	TRBD1	TRBV11-2	TRBJ2-1	CASTLLRRSGGGNEQFF	TGTGCCAGCACCTTACTCCGGCGGTCAGGGGGCGGGAATGAGCAGTTCTTC
few	-	TRBV5-1	TRBJ1-2	CASSPTGLIGGYTF	TGCGCCAGCAGCCCTACAGGCCTCATAGGGGGCTACACCTTC
-	TRBD2	TRBV19	TRBJ2-2	CASSPTSGVVGELFF	TGTGCCAGTAGCCCCACTAGCGGGGTGGTCGGGGAGCTGTTTTTT